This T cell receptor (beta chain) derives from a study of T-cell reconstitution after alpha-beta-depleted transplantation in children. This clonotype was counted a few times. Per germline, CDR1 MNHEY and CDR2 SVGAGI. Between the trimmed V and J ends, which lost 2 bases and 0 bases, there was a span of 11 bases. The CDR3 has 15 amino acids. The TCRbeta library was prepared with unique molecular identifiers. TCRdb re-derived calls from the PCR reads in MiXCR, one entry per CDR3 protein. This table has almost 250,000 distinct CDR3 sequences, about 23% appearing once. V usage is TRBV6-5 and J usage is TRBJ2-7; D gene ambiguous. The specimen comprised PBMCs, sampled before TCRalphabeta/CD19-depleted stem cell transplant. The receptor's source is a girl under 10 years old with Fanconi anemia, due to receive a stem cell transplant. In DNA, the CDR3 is TGTGCCAGCAGTTACCAGCAGGCGATCTCCTACGAGCAGTACTTC. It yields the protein CASSYQQAISYEQYF.